The 23 T cell receptor beta chains given below trace back to one sample, sequenced in a study of blood T cell repertoires in COVID-19. The table came from immunoSEQ multiplex PCR; TCRdb's copy has only in-frame clones and leaves some out. The sample includes just over 300,000 clones, roughly 87% of them seen just once. The sequencing sample was made of PBMCs or T cells enriched from blood (not recorded which). The source of these receptors is a woman between 18 and 30 years old who had recovered from COVID-19.

V usage is TRBV27 and J usage is TRBJ2-2; D uncertain. The CDR3 totals 13 residues. CDR1 is MNHEY and CDR2 is SMNVEV in the germline V gene (reference sequence). V was clipped by 3 bases and J by 2 bases, with 4 bases between them. CDR3 bases: TGTGCCAGCAGTTTCCCAAACACCGGGGAGCTGTTTTTT. Residues: CASSFPNTGELFF.

The chain has TRBV29-1 and TRBJ1-2; tentatively, D is TRBD1 (6 bases). The V end was cut by 4 bases, the J end by 2 bases, with 14 bases between. Germline CDR1 and CDR2: SQVTM and ANQGSEA. The CDR3 runs 14 residues. CDR3 DNA: TGCAGCGTTGTGGACAGTCTTCTAAACTATGGCTACACCTTC. It yields the protein CSVVDSLLNYGYTF.

V is TRBV9 and J is TRBJ1-1, with TRBD1 identical over 8 bases. The CDR3 has 15 residues. In germline, CDR1 is SGDLS, CDR2 YYNGEE. Trimming at V came to 4 bases and at J to 1 base, leaving 6 bases not matched to a gene. The CDR3 DNA sequence: TGTGCCAGCAGCACATCCGGGACAGGGAACACTGAAGCTTTCTTT. As protein: CASSTSGTGNTEAFF.

This clone was counted between two and nine times. This chain uses TRBV7-9 with TRBJ2-1; TRBD2 is a possible D gene (6 bases). The germline V gene encodes CDR1 SEHNR and CDR2 FQNEAQ (reference sequence). Trimming took 1 base from V and 6 from J, leaving 19 bases between them. The CDR3 covers 17 residues. The CDR3 DNA is TGTGCCAGCAGCTTAGATCTAACCGGGAGAGTAGGCAATGAGCAGTTCTTC. Amino acid sequence: CASSLDLTGRVGNEQFF.

The V call is TRBV7-2, the J call TRBJ1-4; TRBD1 might be the D (6 bases). CDR1 and CDR2 (germline): SGHTA, FQGNSA. This CDR3 has 15 residues. The V gene lost 5 bases and the J gene lost 8 bases, with 18 bases spanning the gap. The CDR3, as DNA: TGTGCCAGCAGCCCTAACGCTAACACAGGGGAAAAACTGTTTTTT. This encodes CASSPNANTGEKLFF.

A single count supports this clone. The chain is built from TRBV7-9 and TRBJ1-1, with D tentatively TRBD1 (5 bases). Germline-derived CDR1 and CDR2 are SEHNR and FQNEAQ (reference sequence). The V end was cut by 6 bases, the J end by 1 base, with 9 bases between. CDR3 size: 13 residues. The CDR3 region has the DNA TGTGCCAGCAGGGTCGGGGGGAACACTGAAGCTTTCTTT. This codes for CASRVGGNTEAFF.

The chain has TRBV2 and TRBJ2-7, with 10 bases aligning to TRBD1. Germline values: CDR1 SNHLY, CDR2 FYNNEI. The CDR3 contains 14 residues. V shed 5 bases, J shed 3 bases, and the junction held 4 bases outside the gene matches. The CDR3 nucleotides read TGTGCCAGCAGTCAGACAGGGGGCGGCTACGAGCAGTACTTC. It translates to CASSQTGGGYEQYF.

CDR3: CASFRRGEKLFF. The CDR3 DNA is TGTGCCAGTTTCCGGCGAGGTGAAAAACTGTTTTTT. The genes are TRBV28 and TRBJ1-4; D uncertain. V was clipped by 9 bases and J by 7 bases, with 12 bases between them. The V gene's germline CDR1 is MDHEN and CDR2 SYDVKM. This CDR3 has 12 residues.

The J gene is TRBJ2-1, the V gene TRBV9, with D maybe TRBD2 (5 bases). The CDR3 has 15 residues. V was shortened by 0 bases and J by 1 base, with 8 bases between the two germline ends. CDR1 and CDR2 (germline): SGDLS, YYNGEE. CDR3 sequence (DNA): TGTGCCAGCAGCGTAGGCCGGGGATCCTACAATGAGCAGTTCTTC. Translation gives CASSVGRGSYNEQFF. Full variable domain (missing parts from reference TRBV9 and TRBJ2-1): DSGVTQTPKHLITATGQRVTLRCSPRSGDLSVYWYQQSLDQGLQFLIQYYNGEERAKGNILERFSAQQFPDLHSELNLSSLELGDSALYFCASSVGRGSYNEQFFGPGTRLTVL.

The rearrangement links TRBV6-5 to TRBJ2-3; TRBD2 might be the D (5 bases). CDR3 length: 14 amino acids. Per germline, CDR1 MNHEY and CDR2 SVGAGI. V was shortened by 7 bases and J by 2 bases, with 13 bases between the two germline ends. CDR3 DNA sequence: TGTGCCAGCACAGAGGGCAGAATCACAGATACGCAGTATTTT. The encoded protein is CASTEGRITDTQYF.

This clone has only one observation. CDR3 sequence: CASSLGLADSYEQYF. The CDR3 nucleotides are TGTGCCAGCAGCTTAGGACTAGCGGACTCCTACGAGCAGTACTTC. This rearrangement joins TRBV7-8 to TRBJ2-7; TRBD2 matches 9 bases. The CDR3 is 15 residues long. Trimming cost V 1 base and J 0 bases; bases outside gene matches: 1. CDR1 and CDR2 (germline): SGHVS, FQNEAQ. Full variable domain (outside the CDR3, taken from reference TRBV7-8 and TRBJ2-7): GAGVSQSPRYKVAKRGQDVALRCDPISGHVSLFWYQQALGQGPEFLTYFQNEAQLDKSGLPSDRFFAERPEGSVSTLKIQRTQQEDSAVYLCASSLGLADSYEQYFGPGTRLTVT.

This chain links TRBV2 with TRBJ1-1, with 8 nucleotides matching TRBD1. Germline-derived CDR1 and CDR2 are SNHLY and FYNNEI. There are 12 residues in the CDR3. The V gene end was trimmed by 6 bases and the J gene end by 6 bases; junction bases not matched to a gene: 3. In nucleotides, the CDR3 is TGTGCCAGCAGACGGACAGGGCCTGAAGCTTTCTTT. It translates to CASRRTGPEAFF.

J is TRBJ1-6 and V is TRBV4-3; tentatively, D is TRBD1 (6 bases). This CDR3 has 13 amino acids. The V gene lost 5 bases and the J gene lost 8 bases, with 10 bases spanning the gap. The V gene's germline CDR1 is LGHNA and CDR2 YSLEER. The CDR3 sequence is CASSSDSYSPLHF. In DNA form, the CDR3 reads TGCGCCAGCAGCTCGGACAGTTATTCACCCCTCCACTTT.

The chain couples TRBV5-4 to TRBJ1-1, with 8 nucleotides matching TRBD1. In germline, CDR1 is SGHNT, CDR2 YYREEE (reference sequence). The V and J ends lost 1 base and 4 bases, in that order; junction bases with no gene match: 9. The CDR3 is made up of 16 amino acids. The CDR3, as DNA: TGTGCCAGCAGCTTGTATTCCAGGGGGCGGTCCACTGAAGCTTTCTTT. Its protein product is CASSLYSRGRSTEAFF.

The rearrangement uses TRBV28 and TRBJ1-5, with 7 nucleotides matching TRBD1. This CDR3 region has 21 residues. The V gene's germline CDR1 is MDHEN and CDR2 SYDVKM. The trim removed 5 bases at V and 0 bases at J, leaving 22 bases unmatched. The CDR3 nucleotides read TGTGCCAGCAGTCCAACTTTGCGACAGGGACGTGCTTATAGTAGCAATCAGCCCCAGCATTTT. It translates to CASSPTLRQGRAYSSNQPQHF. Together with reference TRBV28 and TRBJ1-5, the CDR3 gives the full variable domain: DVKVTQSSRYLVKRTGEKVFLECVQDMDHENMFWYRQDPGLGLRLIYFSYDVKMKEKGDIPEGYSVSREKKERFSLILESASTNQTSMYLCASSPTLRQGRAYSSNQPQHFGDGTRLSIL.

The chain joins TRBV15 to TRBJ1-1, with D perhaps matching TRBD1 (5 bases). V lost 3 bases, J lost 6 bases, and 17 bases lay in between. Germline V gene data show CDR1 as LNHNV and CDR2 as YYDKDF (reference sequence). The CDR3 spans 15 residues. In DNA form, the CDR3 reads TGTGCCACCAGCAGGCTGGGGGGTCCTGGGGCTGAAGCTTTCTTT. Encoded protein: CATSRLGGPGAEAFF.

The rearrangement joins TRBV5-1 to TRBJ2-1, with D possibly matching TRBD2 (6 bases). CDR1 SGHRS and CDR2 YFSETQ come from the germline V gene. The CDR3 is made up of 16 amino acids. The V end lost 1 base, the J end lost 8 bases, and 19 bases lay between the germline ends. CDR3 DNA sequence: TGCGCCAGCAGCTTGCCTCTCCGGGAGTGGGTGTATGAGCAGTTCTTC. Amino acid sequence: CASSLPLREWVYEQFF.

This chain connects TRBV29-1 to TRBJ2-1; 11 bases map to TRBD2. The germline V gene has CDR1 SQVTM and CDR2 ANQGSEA. This CDR3 has 15 residues. J gave up 7 bases and V 6 bases, and 11 bases lay outside the gene matches. The CDR3 region is CSVGGHGTSGNEQFF. For the CDR3, the DNA is TGCAGCGTAGGGGGGCACGGGACTAGCGGAAATGAGCAGTTCTTC.

A remark on this clone: Other nucleotide sequences in the sample specify the same CDR3. This chain links TRBV7-2 with TRBJ1-5, with a possible D match to TRBD1 (6 bases). CDR3 length: 13 amino acids. Trimming left V 2 bases short and J 7 bases short, with 9 bases between. CDR1 and CDR2 from the germline V gene are SGHTA and FQGNSA. CDR3 sequence: CASSLRGNQPQHF. DNA of the CDR3: TGTGCCAGCAGCTTAAGGGGGAACCAGCCCCAGCATTTT.

The chain employs TRBV19 and TRBJ2-2; D call uncertain. The CDR3 loop spans 14 amino acids. The germline V gene has CDR1 LNHDA and CDR2 SQIVND (reference sequence). Trimming took 3 bases from V and 6 from J, leaving 11 bases between them. The CDR3 reads CASSMNRRPGELFF. CDR3 coding DNA: TGTGCCAGTAGTATGAATAGGCGGCCCGGGGAGCTGTTTTTT.

This chain links TRBV4-3 with TRBJ1-6, with 7 bases lining up with TRBD1. The CDR3 is 15 amino acids. The V gene's germline CDR1 is LGHNA and CDR2 YSLEER. V was pared by 4 bases and J by 7 bases, with 7 bases of the junction left unmatched. The CDR3, as DNA: TGCGCCAGCAGCCCCCGTAGGGGGCGAAATTCACCCCTCCACTTT. Protein: CASSPRRGRNSPLHF.

This clone was observed once. This chain links TRBV7-7 with TRBJ2-5; 10 nucleotides align to TRBD2. CDR1 SSHAT and CDR2 FNYEAQ come from the germline V gene (reference sequence). This CDR3 has 15 residues. The trim removed 5 bases at V and 2 bases at J, leaving 5 bases unmatched. As DNA, the CDR3 is TGTGCCAGCAGCCGCACGACTAGCGGGCAAGAGACCCAGTACTTC. Encoded protein: CASSRTTSGQETQYF. Using reference TRBV7-7 and TRBJ2-5 for the parts outside the CDR3, the full variable domain is GAGVSQSPRYKVTKRGQDVTLRCDPISSHATLYWYQQALGQGPEFLTYFNYEAQPDKSGLPSDRFSAERPEGSISTLTIQRTEQRDSAMYRCASSRTTSGQETQYFGPGTRLLVL.

The chain recombines TRBV7-9 with TRBJ1-3, with 7 nucleotides matching TRBD1. This CDR3 contains 16 residues. CDR1 SEHNR and CDR2 FQNEAQ come from the germline V gene (reference sequence). V was clipped by 6 bases and J by 0 bases; unmatched bases: 8. The CDR3: CASRPTGVSSGNTIYF. CDR3 nucleotide sequence: TGTGCCAGCAGGCCCACAGGGGTGAGCTCTGGAAACACCATATATTTT.